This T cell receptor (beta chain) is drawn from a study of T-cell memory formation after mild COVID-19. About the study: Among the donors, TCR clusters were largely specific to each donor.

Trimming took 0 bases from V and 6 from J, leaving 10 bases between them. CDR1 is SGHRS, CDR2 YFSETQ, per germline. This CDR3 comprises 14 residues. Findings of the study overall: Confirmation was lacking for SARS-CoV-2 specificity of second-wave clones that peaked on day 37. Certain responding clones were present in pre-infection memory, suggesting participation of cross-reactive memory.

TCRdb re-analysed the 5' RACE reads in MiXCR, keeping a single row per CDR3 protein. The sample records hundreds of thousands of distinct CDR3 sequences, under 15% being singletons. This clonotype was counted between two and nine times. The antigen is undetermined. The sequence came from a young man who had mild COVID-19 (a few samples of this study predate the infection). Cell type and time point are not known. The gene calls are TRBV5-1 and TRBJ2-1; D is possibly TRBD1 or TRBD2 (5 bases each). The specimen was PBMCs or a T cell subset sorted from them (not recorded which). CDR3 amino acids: CASSLGQTTNEQFF. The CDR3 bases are TGCGCCAGCAGCTTGGGACAGACTACCAATGAGCAGTTCTTC.